The source of this T cell receptor beta chain is a study of long-term antiretroviral therapy in people with HIV. Run at survey level, the immunoSEQ assay was version v3.0. Sequencing was performed with immunoSEQ multiplex PCR; in TCRdb, only in-frame clones are kept and a portion is missing. In the table there are 25,000 to 30,000 clones, around 83% of which are singletons. Comments on this clone: Its antigen is unknown.

In the United States, treatment was given to all participants with HIV. General study points: Clonal populations expanded prior to ART predominated within the repertoire at all time points.

Trimming removed 2 bases from V and 4 bases from J, with 15 bases in between. This CDR3 comprises 15 residues. Per the germline V gene, CDR1 is LNHDA and CDR2 is SQIVND (reference sequence). Sequenced here: unsorted PBMCs, sampled 2.7 years after starting antiretroviral therapy. The TCR originated in a man between 40 and 49 years old with HIV. This chain connects TRBV19 to TRBJ2-7, with D possibly matching TRBD1 (5 bases). The chain's CDR3 is CASSISEQENYEQYF. DNA of the CDR3: TGTGCCAGTAGTATATCGGAACAGGAGAATTACGAGCAGTACTTC.